Listed below are T cell receptor beta chains from one sample, sequenced in a study of cytomegalovirus exposure and HLA in healthy donors. The method was immunoSEQ multiplex PCR; TCRdb's version includes in-frame clones alone and lacks a portion of them. This sample has about 180,000 clones; around 80% occur once, and the top ten carry approximately 0.7%. Sequences were obtained from PBMCs. The receptors here all came from a woman aged 40 to 55 in good health and CMV-seronegative. Both conserved end residues are part of each CDR3.

TRBV4-3	TRBJ1-4	CASSQDDRRDEKLFF
TRBV6-1	TRBJ1-2	CASTTGSNPNYGYTF
TRBV19	TRBJ1-2	CASSFGTGGVEGYTF
TRBV7-6	TRBJ2-3	CASSSGLPTDTQYF
TRBV6-1	TRBJ2-5	CASSGSGRETQYF
TRBV4-2	TRBJ1-1	CASSPDRTGATEAFF
TRBV19	TRBJ2-1	CASSTFRTSGRDEQFF
TRBV7-2	TRBJ2-2	CAAGLAGVGTGELFF
TRBV25-1	TRBJ2-7	CASKGGVYEQYF
TRBV4-2	TRBJ2-2	CASSQEIAGGPWVGELFF
TRBV30	TRBJ1-2	CAWTPDRLYGYTF
TRBV7-2	TRBJ1-1	CASSLPPGQPNTEAFF
TRBV28	TRBJ2-5	CASSLITSGRLREQYF
TRBV9	TRBJ2-7	CASSVGASGSISEQYF
TRBV9	TRBJ1-5	CASSGAGNSNQPQHF
TRBV4-1	TRBJ2-7	CASSQGILTGSSYEQYF
TRBV7-9	TRBJ2-5	CSSSLGGQRRGDGETQYF
TRBV28	TRBJ2-7	CASSQGDYEQYF
TRBV7-9	TRBJ1-4	CASSLGQQVLFF
TRBV28	TRBJ2-4	CASSPSGGGSDIQYF
TRBV7-9	TRBJ1-1	CASSSILQGLDTEAFF
TRBV9	TRBJ2-7	CASSPAGGAGGSYEQYF
TRBV29-1	TRBJ2-7	CSARDRDYEQYF
TRBV29-1	TRBJ2-2	CSVEGPQGRAGELFF
TRBV5-4	TRBJ2-2	CASKGASATGELFF
TRBV30	TRBJ1-3	CAWSVGGFSSGNTIYF
TRBV6-6	TRBJ1-5	CASSPGGGSRNQPQHF
TRBV7-8	TRBJ1-2	CASSLAEDYGYTF
TRBV9	TRBJ1-1	CASSVGAALGTEAFF
TRBV5-4	TRBJ1-4	CASSLEGEGGKLFF
TRBV6-5	TRBJ2-7	CASSYNGQGTYEQYF
TRBV30	TRBJ1-1	CAWEITGINTEAFF
TRBV4-1	TRBJ2-1	CASSQGQDLYNEQFF
TRBV6-1	TRBJ2-3	CASRGTRGSDTQYF
TRBV19	TRBJ1-6	CATNIQGVNSPLHF
TRBV4-3	TRBJ1-4	CASSLTGSGVGNEKLFF
TRBV11-3	TRBJ2-5	CASSARQGRRQETQYF
TRBV5-1	TRBJ1-1	CASSSGQGALSATEAFF
TRBV5-5	TRBJ2-7	CASSLLGQIEQYF
TRBV30	TRBJ1-3	CAWNTGIPGNTIYF
TRBV7-6	TRBJ1-1	CASSELGQGRGEAFF
TRBV2	TRBJ1-5	CASSLESAKTGPQHF
TRBV5-1	TRBJ2-1	CASSTGVYNEQFF
TRBV5-1	TRBJ2-7	CASSLVQGEGEQYF
TRBV29-1	TRBJ1-2	CSVVGTGDYGYTF
TRBV25-1	TRBJ2-2	CASSETGYTGELFF
TRBV28	TRBJ2-7	CASRNPPNEQYF
TRBV5-1	TRBJ2-3	CASSRTSGRDTQYF
TRBV6-5	TRBJ2-2	CASSLPLGELFF